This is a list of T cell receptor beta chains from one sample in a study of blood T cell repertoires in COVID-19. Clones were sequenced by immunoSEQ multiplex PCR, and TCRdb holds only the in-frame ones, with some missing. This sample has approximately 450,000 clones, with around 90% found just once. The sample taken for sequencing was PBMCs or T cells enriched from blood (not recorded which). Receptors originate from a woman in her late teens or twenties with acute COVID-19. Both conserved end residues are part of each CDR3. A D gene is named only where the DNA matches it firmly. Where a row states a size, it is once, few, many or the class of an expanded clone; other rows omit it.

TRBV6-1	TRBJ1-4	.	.	TGTGCCAGCAGTGTTGGTGGGACAACAACTAATGAAAAACTGTTTTTT	CASSVGGTTTNEKLFF
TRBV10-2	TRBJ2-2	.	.	TGCGCCAGCGGTCGGCAGGTGAACACCGGGGAGCTGTTTTTT	CASGRQVNTGELFF
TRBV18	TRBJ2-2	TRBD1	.	TGTGCCAGCTCATTACAACAGGGGGACACCGGGGAGCTGTTTTTT	CASSLQQGDTGELFF
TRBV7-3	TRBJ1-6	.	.	TGTGCCAGCAGCTTAAACGCTCAGGGCAATTCACCCCTCCACTTT	CASSLNAQGNSPLHF
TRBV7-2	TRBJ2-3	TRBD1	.	TGTGCCAGCAGCGCCCGGGACAGGGGGCGCGCAGATACGCAGTATTTT	CASSARDRGRADTQYF
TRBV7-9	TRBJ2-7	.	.	TGTGCCAGCAGCCCCGCGGCCTACGAGCAGTACTTC	CASSPAAYEQYF
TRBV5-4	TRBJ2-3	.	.	TGTGCCAGCAGCTTGAGGACTAAATCAACAGATACGCAGTATTTT	CASSLRTKSTDTQYF
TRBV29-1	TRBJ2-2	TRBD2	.	TGCAGCGTCGGCGGGGGGGGAAACACCGGGGAGCTGTTTTTT	CSVGGGGNTGELFF
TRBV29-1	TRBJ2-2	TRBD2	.	TGCAGCGTTTCTAGCGGGGGGGTGTACACCGGGGAGCTGTTTTTT	CSVSSGGVYTGELFF
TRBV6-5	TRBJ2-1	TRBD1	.	TGTGCCAGCAGCCAGGGGGCGGAGTCGGAGCAGTTCTTC	CASSQGAESEQFF
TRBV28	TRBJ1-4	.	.	TGTGCCAGCAGCTCCCGGACAGATGCAACTAATGAAAAACTGTTTTTT	CASSSRTDATNEKLFF
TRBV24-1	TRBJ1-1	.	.	TGTGCCACCAGTGACCCTAACTCGGGACATGAAGCTTTCTTT	CATSDPNSGHEAFF
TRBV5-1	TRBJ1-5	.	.	TGCGCCAGCAGCTTGGGGGCCCCAAATCAGCCCCAGCATTTT	CASSLGAPNQPQHF
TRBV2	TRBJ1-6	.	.	TGTGCCAGCAGTGAAGCTCGAGATTCACCCCTCCACTTT	CASSEARDSPLHF
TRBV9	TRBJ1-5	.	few	TGTGCCAGCAGCGAAATCGGAGGGCCCCAGCATTTT	CASSEIGGPQHF
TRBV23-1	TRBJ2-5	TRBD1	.	TGCGCCAGCAGTCAACCCCGAGGGACAGGGGTGGTCAAAGAGACCCAGTACTTC	CASSQPRGTGVVKETQYF
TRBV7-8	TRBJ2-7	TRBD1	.	TGTGCCAGCAGCTTGGACAGGGCTAAAGAGCAGTACTTC	CASSLDRAKEQYF
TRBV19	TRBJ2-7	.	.	TGTGCCAGTAGTCACGGCTACGAGCAGTACTTC	CASSHGYEQYF
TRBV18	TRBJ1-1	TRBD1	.	TGTGCCAGCTCACCGGCTACAGGGGTGGTCAACACTGAAGCTTTCTTT	CASSPATGVVNTEAFF
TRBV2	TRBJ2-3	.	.	TGTGCCAGCAGGTGGGCGGGGAACACAGATACGCAGTATTTT	CASRWAGNTDTQYF
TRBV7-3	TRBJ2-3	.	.	TGTGCCAGCAGTCTACAGGGCGTCGGAGGATATACGCAGTATTTT	CASSLQGVGGYTQYF
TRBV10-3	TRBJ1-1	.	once	TGTGCCATCAGTGAGCTGTCAGGGTGGGGCACTGAAGCTTTCTTT	CAISELSGWGTEAFF
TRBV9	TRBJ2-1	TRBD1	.	TGTGCCAGCAGCGTAGTTGGGACAGGGTTTAACGAGCAGTTCTTC	CASSVVGTGFNEQFF
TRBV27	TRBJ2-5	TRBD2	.	TGTGCCAGCAGCGCGGGGGACCCCCGCCGATCGAGTTTGGGGGAGACCCAGTACTTC	CASSAGDPRRSSLGETQYF
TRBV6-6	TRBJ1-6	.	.	TGTGCCAGCAGTTACTACCAACAGGATTCACCCCTCCACTTT	CASSYYQQDSPLHF
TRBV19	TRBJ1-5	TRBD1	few	TGTGCCAGCCACCGGGACAGGGGGCCTGGGCCCCAGCATTTT	CASHRDRGPGPQHF
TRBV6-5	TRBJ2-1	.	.	TGTGCCAGCAGTTACTCAAGTCCGGGACTTCGCTATGAGCAGTTCTTC	CASSYSSPGLRYEQFF
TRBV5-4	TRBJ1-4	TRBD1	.	TGTGCCAGCAGCTTGAGGGGACAGGGGACTGAAAAACTGTTTTTT	CASSLRGQGTEKLFF
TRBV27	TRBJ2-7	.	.	TGTGCCAGCAGTTTATCTTCGGACAGCTCCTACGAGCAGTACTTC	CASSLSSDSSYEQYF
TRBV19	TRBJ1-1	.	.	TGTGCCAGTAGTATAGTTACAGTGAACACTGAAGCTTTCTTT	CASSIVTVNTEAFF
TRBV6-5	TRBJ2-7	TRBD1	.	TGTGCCAGCGAAAGAACAGGGGCCTACGAGCAGTACTTC	CASERTGAYEQYF
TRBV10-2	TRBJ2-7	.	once	TGCGCCAGCAGTGATGGAGGGTGGGACGAGCAGTACTTC	CASSDGGWDEQYF
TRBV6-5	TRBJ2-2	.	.	TGTGCCAGCAGTTACGAGTCGGACACCGGGGAGCTGTTTTTT	CASSYESDTGELFF
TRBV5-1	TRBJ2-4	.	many	TGCGCCAGGCGGAGACAGAAAAACATTCAGTACTTC	CARRRQKNIQYF
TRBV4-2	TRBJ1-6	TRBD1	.	TGTGCCAGCAGCCAAGGACAGGGCTATAATTCACCCCTCCACTTT	CASSQGQGYNSPLHF
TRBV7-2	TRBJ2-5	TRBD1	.	TGTGCCAGCAGCTTTGGGGACAGGGGGCGGCAAGAGACCCAGTACTTC	CASSFGDRGRQETQYF
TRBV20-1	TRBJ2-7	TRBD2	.	TGCAGTGCTAGTACTAGCGGAACATACGAGCAGTACTTC	CSASTSGTYEQYF
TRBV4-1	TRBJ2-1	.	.	TGCGCCAGCAGCCAAGGCCAACAAGATGAGCAGTTCTTC	CASSQGQQDEQFF
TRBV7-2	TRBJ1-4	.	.	TGTGCCAGCAGCTTACTCCAGGGAGGTGAAAAACTGTTTTTT	CASSLLQGGEKLFF
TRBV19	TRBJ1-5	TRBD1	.	TGTGCCAGTAGTATACTGGACAGGCTCGATCAGCCCCAGCATTTT	CASSILDRLDQPQHF
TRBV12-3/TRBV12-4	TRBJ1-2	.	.	TGTGCCAGCAGTTCTAAGAACTATGGCTACACCTTC	CASSSKNYGYTF
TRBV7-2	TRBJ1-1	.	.	TGTGCCAGCAGCTTAAGCTCTACAGACCTGAACACTGAAGCTTTCTTT	CASSLSSTDLNTEAFF
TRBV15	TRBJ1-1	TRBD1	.	TGTGCCACCAGGGACAGGGGGCCTGGAATGGGCCAAGCTTTCTTT	CATRDRGPGMGQAFF
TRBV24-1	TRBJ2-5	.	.	TGTGCCACCAGTGATAGGAGACAGAGTGGGGAGACCCAGTACTTC	CATSDRRQSGETQYF
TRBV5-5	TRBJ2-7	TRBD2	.	TGTGCCAGCAGCTTGGCCGGGGGAGGGGCTGGACCCTACGAGCAGTACTTC	CASSLAGGGAGPYEQYF
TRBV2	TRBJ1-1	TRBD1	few	TGTGCCAGCAGTGAGGACAGGGCGAACACTGAAGCTTTCTTT	CASSEDRANTEAFF
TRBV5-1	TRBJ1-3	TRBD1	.	TGCGCCAGCACGGGGACAGATGGAAACACCATATATTTT	CASTGTDGNTIYF
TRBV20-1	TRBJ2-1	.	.	TGCAGTGCTAGAGCCCCGGAGCAGTTCTTC	CSARAPEQFF
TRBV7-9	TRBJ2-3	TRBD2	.	TGTGCCAGCAGGACGGGACTAGCGGAACCAGATACGCAGTATTTT	CASRTGLAEPDTQYF
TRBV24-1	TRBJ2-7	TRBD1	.	TGTGCCACCAGTGGTTCACAGGGGTCGTGGGACGAGCAGTACTTC	CATSGSQGSWDEQYF
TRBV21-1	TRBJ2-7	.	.	TGTGCCGGGACTAGCGGGGAACCCTACGAGCAGTACTTC	CAGTSGEPYEQYF
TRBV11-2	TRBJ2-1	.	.	TGTGCCAGCAGCTTCGGGGCTGGCGGGAAGTACAATGAGCAGTTCTTC	CASSFGAGGKYNEQFF
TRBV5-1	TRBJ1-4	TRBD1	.	TGCGCCAGCAGCTGGGGGACAGGGAGTGAAAAACTGTTTTTT	CASSWGTGSEKLFF
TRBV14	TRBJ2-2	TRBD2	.	TGTGCCAGCAGCCGGATCACTAGCGGGGGAACCGGGGAGCTGTTTTTT	CASSRITSGGTGELFF
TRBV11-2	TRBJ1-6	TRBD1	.	TGTGCCAGCAGCTTAGGCCACAGGGGGCGGGAATCACCCCTCCACTTT	CASSLGHRGRESPLHF